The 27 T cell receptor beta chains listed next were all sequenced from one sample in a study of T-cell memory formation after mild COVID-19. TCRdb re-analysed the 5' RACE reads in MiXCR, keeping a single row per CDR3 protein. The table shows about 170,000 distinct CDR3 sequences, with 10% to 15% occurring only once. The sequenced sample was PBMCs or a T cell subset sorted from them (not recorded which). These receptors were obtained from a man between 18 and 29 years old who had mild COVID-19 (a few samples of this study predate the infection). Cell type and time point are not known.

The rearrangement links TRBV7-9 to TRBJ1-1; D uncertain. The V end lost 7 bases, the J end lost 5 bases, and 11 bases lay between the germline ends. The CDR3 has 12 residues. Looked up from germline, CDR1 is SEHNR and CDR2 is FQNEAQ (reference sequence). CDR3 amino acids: CASNPALTEAFF. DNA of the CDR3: TGTGCCAGCAACCCGGCACTGACTGAAGCTTTCTTT.

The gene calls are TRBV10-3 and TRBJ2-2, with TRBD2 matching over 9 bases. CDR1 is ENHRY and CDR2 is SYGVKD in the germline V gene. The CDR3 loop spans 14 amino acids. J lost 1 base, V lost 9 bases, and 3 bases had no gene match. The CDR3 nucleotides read TGTGCCATAATAGCGGGGGTGAACACCGGGGAGCTGTTTTTT. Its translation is CAIIAGVNTGELFF.

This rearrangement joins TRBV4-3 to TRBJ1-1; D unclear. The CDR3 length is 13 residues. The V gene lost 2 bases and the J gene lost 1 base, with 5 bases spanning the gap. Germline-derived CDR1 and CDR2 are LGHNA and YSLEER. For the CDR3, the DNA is TGCGCCAGCAGCCAATTACAGAACACTGAAGCTTTCTTT. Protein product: CASSQLQNTEAFF.

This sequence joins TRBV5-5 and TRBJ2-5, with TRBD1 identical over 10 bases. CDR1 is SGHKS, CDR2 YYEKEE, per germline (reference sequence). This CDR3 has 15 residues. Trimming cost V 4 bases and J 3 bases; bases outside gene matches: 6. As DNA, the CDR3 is TGTGCCAGCAGCCGACAGGGGGCGGGCGAAGAGACCCAGTACTTC. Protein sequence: CASSRQGAGEETQYF.

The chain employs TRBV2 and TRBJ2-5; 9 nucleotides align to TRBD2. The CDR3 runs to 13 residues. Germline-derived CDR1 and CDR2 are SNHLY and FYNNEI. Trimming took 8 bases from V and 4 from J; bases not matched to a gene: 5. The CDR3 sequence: CASGGLARETQYF. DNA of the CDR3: TGTGCCAGCGGGGGACTAGCCCGAGAGACCCAGTACTTC.

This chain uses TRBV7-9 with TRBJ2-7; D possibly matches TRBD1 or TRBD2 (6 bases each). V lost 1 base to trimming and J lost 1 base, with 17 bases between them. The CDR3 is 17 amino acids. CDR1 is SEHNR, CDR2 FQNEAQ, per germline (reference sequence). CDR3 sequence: CASSLVGRGLSSYEQYV. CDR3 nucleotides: TGTGCCAGCAGCTTAGTAGGACGGGGGCTCTCTTCCTACGAGCAGTACGTC.

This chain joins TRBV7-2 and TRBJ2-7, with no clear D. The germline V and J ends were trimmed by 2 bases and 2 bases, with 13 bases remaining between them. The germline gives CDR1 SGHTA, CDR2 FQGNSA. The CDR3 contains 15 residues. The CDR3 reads CASSLKTASPYEQYV. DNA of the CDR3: TGTGCCAGCAGCTTAAAAACGGCGAGCCCCTACGAGCAGTACGTC.

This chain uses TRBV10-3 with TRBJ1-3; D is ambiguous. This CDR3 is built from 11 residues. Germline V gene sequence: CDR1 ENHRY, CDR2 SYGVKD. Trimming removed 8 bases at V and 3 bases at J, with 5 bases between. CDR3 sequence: CAISGGNTIYF. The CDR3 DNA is TGTGCCATCTCTGGTGGAAACACCATATATTTT.

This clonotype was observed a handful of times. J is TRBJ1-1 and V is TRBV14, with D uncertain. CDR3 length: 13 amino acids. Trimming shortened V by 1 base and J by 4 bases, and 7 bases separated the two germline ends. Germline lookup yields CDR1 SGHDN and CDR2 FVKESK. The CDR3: CASSQARGTEAFF. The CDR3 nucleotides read TGTGCCAGCAGCCAAGCCCGAGGCACTGAAGCTTTCTTT.

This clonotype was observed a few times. CDR3 in amino acids: CASSPGALQGTEQFF. Written as DNA, the CDR3 is TGTGCCAGCTCACCAGGGGCGTTACAGGGTACTGAGCAGTTCTTC. V gene TRBV18 combines with J gene TRBJ2-1; the D gene is possibly TRBD1 (6 bases). Germline V gene sequence: CDR1 KGHSH, CDR2 LQKENI. Trimming cost V 2 bases and J 9 bases, with 17 bases left between them. The CDR3 length is 15 residues.

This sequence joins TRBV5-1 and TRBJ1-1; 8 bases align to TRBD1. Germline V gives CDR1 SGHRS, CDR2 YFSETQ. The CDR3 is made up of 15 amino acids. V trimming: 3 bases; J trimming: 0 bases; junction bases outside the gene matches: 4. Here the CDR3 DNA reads TGCGCCAGCAGCTGGGGGGGACAGGTGAACACTGAAGCTTTCTTT. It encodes CASSWGGQVNTEAFF.

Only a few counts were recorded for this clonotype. CDR3 region: CASSPTGSNQPQHF. CDR3 sequence (DNA): TGTGCCAGCAGCCCTACAGGGAGCAATCAGCCCCAGCATTTT. The V gene is TRBV7-2, the J gene TRBJ1-5; TRBD1 might be the D (6 bases). V was shortened by 5 bases and J by 1 base, with 9 bases between the two germline ends. The CDR3 consists of 14 residues. CDR1 and CDR2 from the germline V gene are SGHTA and FQGNSA. Variable domain in full (rest from reference TRBV7-2 and TRBJ1-5): GAGVSQSPSNKVTEKGKDVELRCDPISGHTALYWYRQSLGQGLEFLIYFQGNSAPDKSGLPSDRFSAERTGGSVSTLTIQRTQQEDSAVYLCASSPTGSNQPQHFGDGTRLSIL.

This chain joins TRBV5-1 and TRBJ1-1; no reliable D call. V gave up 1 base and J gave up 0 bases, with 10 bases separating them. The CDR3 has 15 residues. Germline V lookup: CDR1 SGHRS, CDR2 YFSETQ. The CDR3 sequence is CASSLSAGMNTEAFF. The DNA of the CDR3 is TGCGCCAGCAGCTTGAGTGCGGGGATGAACACTGAAGCTTTCTTT.

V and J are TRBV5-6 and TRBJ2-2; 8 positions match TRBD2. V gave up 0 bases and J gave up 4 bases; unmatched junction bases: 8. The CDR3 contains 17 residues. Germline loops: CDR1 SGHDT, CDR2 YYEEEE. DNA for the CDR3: TGTGCCAGCAGCTTGGCCCGGGCGGGGGGCCTCACCGGGGAGCTGTTTTTT. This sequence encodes CASSLARAGGLTGELFF.

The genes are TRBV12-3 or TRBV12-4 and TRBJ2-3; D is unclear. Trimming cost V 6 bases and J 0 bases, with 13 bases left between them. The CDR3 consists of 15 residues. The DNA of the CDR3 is TGTGCCAGCAGCCATGAAATCTCGAGCACAGATACGCAGTATTTT. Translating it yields CASSHEISSTDTQYF.

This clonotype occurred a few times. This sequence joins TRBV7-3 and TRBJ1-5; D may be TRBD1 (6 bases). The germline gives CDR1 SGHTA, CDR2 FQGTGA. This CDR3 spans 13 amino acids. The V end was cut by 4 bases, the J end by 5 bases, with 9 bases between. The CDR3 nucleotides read TGTGCCAGCAGCTCATACAGGGATCAGCCCCAGCATTTT. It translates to CASSSYRDQPQHF.

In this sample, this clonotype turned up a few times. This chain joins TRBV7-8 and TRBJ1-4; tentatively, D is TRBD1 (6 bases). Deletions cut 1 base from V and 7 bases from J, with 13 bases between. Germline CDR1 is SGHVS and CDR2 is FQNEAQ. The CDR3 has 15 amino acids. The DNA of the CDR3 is TGTGCCAGCAGCTTAGGACAGGTGGTGGGTGAAAAACTGTTTTTT. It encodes CASSLGQVVGEKLFF.

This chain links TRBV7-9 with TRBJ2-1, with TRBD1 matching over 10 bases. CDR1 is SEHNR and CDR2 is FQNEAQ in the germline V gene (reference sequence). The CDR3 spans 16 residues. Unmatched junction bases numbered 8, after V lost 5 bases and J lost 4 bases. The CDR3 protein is CASSPMDRGSYNEQFF. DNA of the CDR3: TGTGCCAGCAGCCCCATGGACAGGGGGTCGTACAATGAGCAGTTCTTC.

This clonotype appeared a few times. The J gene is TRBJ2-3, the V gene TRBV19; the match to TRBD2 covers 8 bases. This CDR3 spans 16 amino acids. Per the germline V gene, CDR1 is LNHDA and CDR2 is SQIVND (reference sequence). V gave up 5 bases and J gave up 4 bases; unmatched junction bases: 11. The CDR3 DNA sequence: TGTGCCAGTAGTCCCCCCCGGGGCGGGGGGTCAGATACGCAGTATTTT. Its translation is CASSPPRGGGSDTQYF.

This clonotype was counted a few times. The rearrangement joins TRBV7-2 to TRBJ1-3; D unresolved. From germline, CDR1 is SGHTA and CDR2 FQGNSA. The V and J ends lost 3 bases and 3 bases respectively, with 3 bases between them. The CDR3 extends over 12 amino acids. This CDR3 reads CASSFRGNTIYF. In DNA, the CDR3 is TGTGCCAGCAGCTTTCGTGGAAACACCATATATTTT.

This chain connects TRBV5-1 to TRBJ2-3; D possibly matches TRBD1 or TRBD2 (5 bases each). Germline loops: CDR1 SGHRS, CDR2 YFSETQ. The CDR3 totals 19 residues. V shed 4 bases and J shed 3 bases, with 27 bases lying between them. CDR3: CASSRGRLAYAGNTDTQYF. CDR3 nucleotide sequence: TGCGCCAGCAGCCGGGGACGGCTGGCCTACGCAGGAAATACAGATACGCAGTATTTT.

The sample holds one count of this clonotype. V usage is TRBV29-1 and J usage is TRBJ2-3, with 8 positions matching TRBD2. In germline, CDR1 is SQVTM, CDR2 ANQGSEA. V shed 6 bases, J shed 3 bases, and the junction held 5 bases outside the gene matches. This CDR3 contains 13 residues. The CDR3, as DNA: TGCAGCGTCTCGGGGGGGCAGACAGATACGCAGTATTTT. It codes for CSVSGGQTDTQYF.

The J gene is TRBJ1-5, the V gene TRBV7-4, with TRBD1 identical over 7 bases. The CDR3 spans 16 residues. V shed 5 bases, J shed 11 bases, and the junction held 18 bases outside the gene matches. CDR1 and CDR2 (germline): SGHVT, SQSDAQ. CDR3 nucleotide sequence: TGTGCCAGCAGCCCCCCCCGAGGGGGCTACTACGCGGCCCAGCATTTT. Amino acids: CASSPPRGGYYAAQHF.

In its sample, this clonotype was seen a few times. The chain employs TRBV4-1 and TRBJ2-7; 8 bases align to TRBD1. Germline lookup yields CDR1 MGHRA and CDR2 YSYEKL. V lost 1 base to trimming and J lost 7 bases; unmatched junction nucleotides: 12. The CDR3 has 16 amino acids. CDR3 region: CASSQGIRDRLREQYF. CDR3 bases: TGCGCCAGCAGCCAAGGAATTCGGGACAGGTTAAGGGAGCAGTACTTC.

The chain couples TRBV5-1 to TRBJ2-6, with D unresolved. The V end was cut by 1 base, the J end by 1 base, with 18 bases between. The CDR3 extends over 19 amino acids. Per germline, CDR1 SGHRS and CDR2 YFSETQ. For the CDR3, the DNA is TGCGCCAGCAGCTTGAATGGACCGGCCCTTAATTCTGGGGCCAACGTCCTGACTTTC. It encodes CASSLNGPALNSGANVLTF.

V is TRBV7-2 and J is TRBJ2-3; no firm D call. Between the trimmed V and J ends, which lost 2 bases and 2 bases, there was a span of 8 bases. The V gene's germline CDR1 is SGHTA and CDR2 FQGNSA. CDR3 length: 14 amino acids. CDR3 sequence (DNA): TGTGCCAGCAGCTTATACTCAGACACAGATACGCAGTATTTT. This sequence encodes CASSLYSDTDTQYF.

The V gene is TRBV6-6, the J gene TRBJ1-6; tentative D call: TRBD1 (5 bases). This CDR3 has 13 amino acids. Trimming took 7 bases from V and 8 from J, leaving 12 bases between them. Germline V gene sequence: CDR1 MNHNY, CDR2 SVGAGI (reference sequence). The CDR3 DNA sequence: TGTGCCAGCATTCCTACCAGGGATTCACCCCTCCACTTT. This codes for CASIPTRDSPLHF.